Given below is one T cell receptor beta chain in context. No antigen is known for it. Trimming removed 1 base at V and 0 bases at J, with 7 bases between. Germline CDR1 reads SGHTA; CDR2 reads FQGNSA. The CDR3 is 15 residues long. This record belongs to a study of OX40 agonist ivuxolimab in advanced cancers. Study-wide findings and caveats: In the 0.1 to 3.0 mg/kg range, CD4+ and CD8+ blood T cells had expanded clonally by week 6.

Using immunoSEQ multiplex PCR, the repertoire was profiled, and TCRdb retains in-frame clones only, with some absent. The sample records 50,000 to 70,000 clones, around 80% being singletons. This chain links TRBV7-2 with TRBJ1-5; D not resolved. Sequencing was performed on CD4+ or CD8+ T cells sorted from blood, taken in a trial of the OX40 agonist ivuxolimab. The receptor's source is an adult with an advanced solid tumor such as melanoma, head and neck, liver or kidney cancer. CDR3 region: CASSLVAGSNQPQHF. DNA for the CDR3: TGTGCCAGCAGCTTAGTAGCAGGTAGCAATCAGCCCCAGCATTTT.